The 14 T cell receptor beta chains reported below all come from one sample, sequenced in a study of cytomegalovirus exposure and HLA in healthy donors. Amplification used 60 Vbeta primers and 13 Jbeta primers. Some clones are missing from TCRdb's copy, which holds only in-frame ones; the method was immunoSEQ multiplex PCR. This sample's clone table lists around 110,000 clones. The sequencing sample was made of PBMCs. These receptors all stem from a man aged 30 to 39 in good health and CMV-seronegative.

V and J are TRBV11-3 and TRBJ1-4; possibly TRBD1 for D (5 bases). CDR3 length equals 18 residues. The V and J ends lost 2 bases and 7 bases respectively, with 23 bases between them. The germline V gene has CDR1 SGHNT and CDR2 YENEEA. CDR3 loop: CASSLLEEGLTNCEKLFF. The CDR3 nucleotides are TGTGCCAGCAGCTTATTGGAGGAGGGGCTAACGAACTGTGAAAAACTGTTTTTT.

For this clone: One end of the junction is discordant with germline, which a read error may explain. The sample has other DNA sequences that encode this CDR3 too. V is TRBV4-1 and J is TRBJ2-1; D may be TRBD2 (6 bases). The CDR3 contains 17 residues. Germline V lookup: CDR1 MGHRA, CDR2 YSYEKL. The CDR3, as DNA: TGCGCCAGCAGCCAAGACCCAGGGACTCTGGCATACAACGAGCAGTTCTTC. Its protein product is CASSQDPGTLAYNEQFF.

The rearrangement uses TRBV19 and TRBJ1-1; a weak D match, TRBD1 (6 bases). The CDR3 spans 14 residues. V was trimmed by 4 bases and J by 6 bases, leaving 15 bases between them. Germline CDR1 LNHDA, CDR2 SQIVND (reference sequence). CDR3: CASSTLTGLAEAFF. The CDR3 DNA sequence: TGTGCCAGTAGTACCCTGACAGGCCTCGCTGAAGCTTTCTTT.

CDR3 in DNA: TGTGCCAGCAGCCAAGATAGGGGACAGGCGTTTAATGAAAAACTGTTTTTT. This sequence encodes CASSQDRGQAFNEKLFF. The chain combines TRBV14 with TRBJ1-4; 8 bases are a match to TRBD1. Germline V CDR1 and CDR2: SGHDN, FVKESK. V was clipped by 0 bases and J by 4 bases; unmatched bases: 7. The CDR3 runs 17 residues. The full variable domain, with the rest looked up from reference TRBV14 and TRBJ1-4, is EAGVTQFPSHSVIEKGQTVTLRCDPISGHDNLYWYRRVMGKEIKFLLHFVKESKQDESGMPNNRFLAERTGGTYSTLKVQPAELEDSGVYFCASSQDRGQAFNEKLFFGSGTQLSVL.

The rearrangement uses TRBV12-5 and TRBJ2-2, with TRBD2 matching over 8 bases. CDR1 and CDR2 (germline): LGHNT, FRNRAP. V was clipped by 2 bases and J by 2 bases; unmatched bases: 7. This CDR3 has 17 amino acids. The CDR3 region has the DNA TGTGCTAGTGGTTTGAACGGGGGGGCCTATAACACCGGGGAGCTGTTTTTT. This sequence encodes CASGLNGGAYNTGELFF.

The CDR3 loop is CASSQDPVWLAGNNEQFF. CDR3 sequence (DNA): TGTGCCAGCAGCCAAGATCCGGTTTGGCTAGCGGGGAACAATGAGCAGTTCTTC. V and J are TRBV4-2 and TRBJ2-1; 9 bases align to TRBD2. V gave up 0 bases and J gave up 5 bases; unmatched junction bases: 11. The CDR3 is made up of 18 amino acids. CDR1 and CDR2 (germline): LGHNA, YNFKEQ.

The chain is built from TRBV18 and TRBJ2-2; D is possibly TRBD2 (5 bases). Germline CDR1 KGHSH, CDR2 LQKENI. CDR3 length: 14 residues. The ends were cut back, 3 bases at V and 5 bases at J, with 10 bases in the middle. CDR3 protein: CASSPHPGTGELFF. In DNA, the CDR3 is TGTGCCAGCTCACCCCACCCGGGGACCGGGGAGCTGTTTTTT.

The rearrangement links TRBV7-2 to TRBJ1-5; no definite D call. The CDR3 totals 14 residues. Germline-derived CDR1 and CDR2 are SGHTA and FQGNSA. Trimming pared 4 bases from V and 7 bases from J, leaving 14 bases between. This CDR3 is CASSSHLAGQPQHF. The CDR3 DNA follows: TGTGCCAGCAGCTCCCACCTAGCTGGACAGCCCCAGCATTTT.

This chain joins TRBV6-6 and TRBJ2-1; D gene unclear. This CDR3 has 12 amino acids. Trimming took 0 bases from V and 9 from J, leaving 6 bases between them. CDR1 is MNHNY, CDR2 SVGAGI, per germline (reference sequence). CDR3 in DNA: TGTGCCAGCAGTTACTCCGGCGGTGAGCAGTTCTTC. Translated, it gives CASSYSGGEQFF.

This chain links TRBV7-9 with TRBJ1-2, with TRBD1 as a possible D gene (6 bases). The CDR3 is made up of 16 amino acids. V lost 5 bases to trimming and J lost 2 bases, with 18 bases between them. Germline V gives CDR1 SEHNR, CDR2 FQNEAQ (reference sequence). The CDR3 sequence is CASSVNRGSGNYGYTF. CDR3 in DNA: TGTGCCAGCAGCGTGAATAGGGGGTCGGGAAACTATGGCTACACCTTC.

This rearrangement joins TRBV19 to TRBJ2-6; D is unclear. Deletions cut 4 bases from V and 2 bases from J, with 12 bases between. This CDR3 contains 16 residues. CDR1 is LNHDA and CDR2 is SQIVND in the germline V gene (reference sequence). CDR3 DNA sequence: TGTGCCAGTAGTACTGACTGGATGGCTGGGGCCAACGTCCTGACTTTC. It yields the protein CASSTDWMAGANVLTF.

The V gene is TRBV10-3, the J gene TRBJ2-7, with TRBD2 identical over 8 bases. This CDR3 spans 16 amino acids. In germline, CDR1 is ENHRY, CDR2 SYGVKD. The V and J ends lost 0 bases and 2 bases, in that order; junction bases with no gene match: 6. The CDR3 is CAISESIRGLAYEQYF. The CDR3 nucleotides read TGTGCCATCAGTGAGTCGATTCGGGGACTAGCCTACGAGCAGTACTTC.

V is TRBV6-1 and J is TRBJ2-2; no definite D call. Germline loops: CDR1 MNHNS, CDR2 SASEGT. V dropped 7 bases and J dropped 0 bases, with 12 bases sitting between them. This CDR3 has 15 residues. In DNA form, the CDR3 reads TGTGCCAGCATGTTAGATACGGCGAACACCGGGGAGCTGTTTTTT. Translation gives CASMLDTANTGELFF.

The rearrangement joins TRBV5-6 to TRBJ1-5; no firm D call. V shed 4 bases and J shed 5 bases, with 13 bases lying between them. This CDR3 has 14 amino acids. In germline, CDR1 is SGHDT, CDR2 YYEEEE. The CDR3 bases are TGTGCCAGCAGCGCGATGTCATCCGATCAGCCCCAGCATTTT. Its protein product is CASSAMSSDQPQHF.